The table lists the clone carrying this TCR beta chain with a few counts. What it binds is not known. This specimen comes from a study of T cell repertoires in cytomegalovirus infection. Study in general: In public TCR beta signatures, there were indications of both CMV infection and matching HLA type.

Each CDR3 protein is one row after TCRdb ran MiXCR on the reads. The table lists 480,000 or so distinct CDR3 sequences, approximately 10% of them singletons. Germline-derived CDR1 and CDR2 are MNHGY and SAAAGT. J lost 8 bases, V lost 7 bases, and 13 bases had no gene match. The CDR3 extends over 14 amino acids. Study-level findings and limits: The ex vivo response showed dominance by HLA-C-restricted CMV-specific TCR beta clonotypes. The study identified carriers of CMV plus the relevant HLA from cumulative public TCR beta family frequency.

This rearrangement joins TRBV6-8 to TRBJ1-2; 7 positions agree with TRBD1. The sample was PBMCs. The receptor comes from a human donor in good health (CMV status not recorded). Some clones in this sample may be carry-over from other donors' samples. The CDR3 region has the DNA TGTGCCAGCAACGTAGGCGACAGGGAGGAGGGCTACACCTTC. Protein: CASNVGDREEGYTF.